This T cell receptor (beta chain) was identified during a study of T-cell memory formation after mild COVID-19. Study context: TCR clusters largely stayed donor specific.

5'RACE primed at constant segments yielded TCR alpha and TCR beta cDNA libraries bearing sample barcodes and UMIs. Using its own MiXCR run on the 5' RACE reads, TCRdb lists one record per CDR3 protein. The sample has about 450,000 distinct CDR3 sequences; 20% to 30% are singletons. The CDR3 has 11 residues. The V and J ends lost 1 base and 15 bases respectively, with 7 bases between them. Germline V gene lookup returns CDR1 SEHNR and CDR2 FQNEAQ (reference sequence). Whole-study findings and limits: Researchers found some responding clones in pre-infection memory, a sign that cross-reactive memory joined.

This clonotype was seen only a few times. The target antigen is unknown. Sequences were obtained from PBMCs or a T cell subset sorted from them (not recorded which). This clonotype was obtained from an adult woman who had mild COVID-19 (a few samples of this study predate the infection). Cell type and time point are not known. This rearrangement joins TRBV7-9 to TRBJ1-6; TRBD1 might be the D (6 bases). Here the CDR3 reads CASSLEQGLHF. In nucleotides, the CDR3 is TGTGCCAGCAGCTTAGAACAGGGCCTCCACTTT.